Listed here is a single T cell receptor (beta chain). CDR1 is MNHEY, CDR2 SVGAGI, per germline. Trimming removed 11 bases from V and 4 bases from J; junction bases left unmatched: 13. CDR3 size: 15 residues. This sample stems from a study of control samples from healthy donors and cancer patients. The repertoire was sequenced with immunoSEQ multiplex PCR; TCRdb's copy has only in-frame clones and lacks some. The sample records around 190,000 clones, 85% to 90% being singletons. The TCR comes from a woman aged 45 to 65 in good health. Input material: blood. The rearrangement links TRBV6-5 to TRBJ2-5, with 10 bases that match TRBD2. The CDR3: CAAARVAGGRETQYF. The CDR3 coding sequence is TGTGCCGCCGCGAGGGTAGCGGGGGGACGAGAGACCCAGTACTTC.